The 19 T cell receptor beta chains in this list originate from one sample, sequenced in a study of T cell responses to AZD1222 COVID-19 vaccine. Only in-frame clones appear in the TCRdb table, and some are missing; sequencing was by immunoSEQ multiplex PCR. This table has some 110,000 clones, roughly 87% appearing once. The source material was peripheral blood, sampled on day 0 of AZD1222 vaccination. All receptors come from an adult in good health.

This sequence joins TRBV5-6 and TRBJ2-7; 10 bases line up with TRBD2. Germline V gives CDR1 SGHDT, CDR2 YYEEEE. The CDR3 covers 15 residues. The J segment lost 5 bases and the V segment lost 0 bases, leaving 5 bases of the junction unmatched. The CDR3 here is CASSLASGRFNEQYF. The CDR3 DNA is TGTGCCAGCAGCTTGGCTAGCGGGAGATTCAACGAGCAGTACTTC.

The V and J genes are TRBV11-2 and TRBJ2-3, with 7 bases aligning to TRBD1. The CDR3 loop spans 15 amino acids. Germline V CDR1 and CDR2: SGHAT, FQNNGV. The V segment lost 4 bases and the J segment 1 base; nucleotides outside the gene matches: 5. The CDR3 sequence: CASSSRDRRTDTQYF. CDR3 nucleotides: TGTGCCAGCAGCTCCCGGGACAGACGCACAGATACGCAGTATTTT. The complete variable domain, with remaining parts taken from reference TRBV11-2 and TRBJ2-3, reads EAGVAQSPRYKIIEKRQSVAFWCNPISGHATLYWYQQILGQGPKLLIQFQNNGVVDDSQLPKDRFSAERLKGVDSTLKIQPAKLEDSAVYLCASSSRDRRTDTQYFGPGTRLTVL.

The J gene is TRBJ2-7, the V gene TRBV11-2, with no clear D. The CDR3 loop spans 13 amino acids. The V gene lost 1 base and the J gene lost 3 bases, with 7 bases spanning the gap. Germline V gene lookup returns CDR1 SGHAT and CDR2 FQNNGV. This CDR3 reads CASSLGTIYEQYF. The CDR3 nucleotides read TGTGCCAGCAGCTTAGGGACCATCTACGAGCAGTACTTC. Complete variable domain (other parts from reference TRBV11-2 and TRBJ2-7): EAGVAQSPRYKIIEKRQSVAFWCNPISGHATLYWYQQILGQGPKLLIQFQNNGVVDDSQLPKDRFSAERLKGVDSTLKIQPAKLEDSAVYLCASSLGTIYEQYFGPGTRLTVT.

The gene calls are TRBV19 and TRBJ1-5, with D tentatively TRBD1 (5 bases). There are 15 residues in the CDR3. Looked up from germline, CDR1 is LNHDA and CDR2 is SQIVND (reference sequence). The V and J ends lost 6 bases and 4 bases respectively, with 16 bases between them. Here the CDR3 reads CASSPRPGGNQPQHF. The CDR3, as DNA: TGTGCCAGTAGCCCCCGCCCCGGGGGGAATCAGCCCCAGCATTTT.

The chain carries TRBV15 and TRBJ2-7; possible D gene TRBD2, 6 bases. Trimming stripped 0 bases from V and 6 bases from J, with 12 bases between. The CDR3 spans 14 residues. Germline V lookup: CDR1 LNHNV, CDR2 YYDKDF (reference sequence). This CDR3 is CATSRDGGNFEQYF. In DNA, the CDR3 is TGTGCCACCAGCAGAGACGGGGGAAACTTCGAGCAGTACTTC.

The J gene is TRBJ2-1, the V gene TRBV9; D may correspond to TRBD1 or TRBD2 (5 bases each). Germline V gene data show CDR1 as SGDLS and CDR2 as YYNGEE. The CDR3 length is 15 residues. Trimming left V 6 bases short and J 9 bases short, with 22 bases between. The CDR3 sequence is CASTHAGTVIGEQFF. In DNA form, the CDR3 reads TGTGCCAGCACCCATGCCGGGACGGTCATTGGTGAGCAGTTCTTC. The whole variable domain, remainder taken from reference TRBV9 and TRBJ2-1, is DSGVTQTPKHLITATGQRVTLRCSPRSGDLSVYWYQQSLDQGLQFLIQYYNGEERAKGNILERFSAQQFPDLHSELNLSSLELGDSALYFCASTHAGTVIGEQFFGPGTRLTVL.

In nucleotides, the CDR3 is TGTGCCAGCAGCTTTGACGAGGGAAACACCATATATTTT. This encodes CASSFDEGNTIYF. V gene TRBV7-9 combines with J gene TRBJ1-3; D call uncertain. The CDR3 is made up of 13 amino acids. The V end lost 3 bases, the J end lost 4 bases, and 7 bases lay between the germline ends. The V gene's germline CDR1 is SEHNR and CDR2 FQNEAQ (reference sequence).

The rearrangement joins TRBV27 to TRBJ1-6, with D uncertain. The germline V gene encodes CDR1 MNHEY and CDR2 SMNVEV (reference sequence). Trimming pared 5 bases from V and 9 bases from J, leaving 8 bases between. This CDR3 region has 12 residues. CDR3 amino acids: CASSTLGSPLHF. The CDR3 bases are TGTGCCAGCAGTACCCTAGGTTCACCCCTCCACTTT.

V gene TRBV29-1 combines with J gene TRBJ1-5, with 10 bases fitting TRBD1. CDR1 is SQVTM, CDR2 ANQGSEA, per germline. The CDR3 has 14 residues. Losses at the gene ends were 5 bases for V and 11 bases for J; bases not matched to a gene: 12. The chain's CDR3 is CSVLTPGQGTAQHF. The CDR3, as DNA: TGCAGCGTTCTGACTCCGGGACAGGGGACAGCCCAGCATTTT.

This clone was detected a few times. This chain uses TRBV5-1 with TRBJ2-3; D remains unclear. Looked up from germline, CDR1 is SGHRS and CDR2 is YFSETQ. Trimming removed 0 bases at V and 8 bases at J, with 16 bases between. The CDR3 is 15 residues long. Written as DNA, the CDR3 is TGCGCCAGCAGCTTGGCGTTAGAAACGACTGGTACGCAGTATTTT. Its translation: CASSLALETTGTQYF.

The chain links TRBV5-1 to TRBJ1-2; TRBD1 is a possible D gene (6 bases). Per germline, CDR1 SGHRS and CDR2 YFSETQ. This CDR3 has 14 residues. Trimming left V 0 bases short and J 5 bases short, with 11 bases between. The CDR3 region has the DNA TGCGCCAGCAGCTTGGAAACAGGGACGTATGGCTACACCTTC. This encodes CASSLETGTYGYTF.

The chain recombines TRBV7-2 with TRBJ1-1; D not certain. This CDR3 region has 14 residues. Germline V gives CDR1 SGHTA, CDR2 FQGNSA. V lost 5 bases to trimming and J lost 8 bases, with 18 bases between them. DNA of the CDR3: TGTGCCAGCAGCCCGGGGAGGTCCACACCAGAAGCTTTCTTT. Amino acid sequence: CASSPGRSTPEAFF.

The chain uses TRBV11-2 and TRBJ2-1, with a tentative D call TRBD2 (5 bases). V was cut by 5 bases and J by 0 bases, with 14 bases left in between. The CDR3 length is 16 residues. Germline V gene data show CDR1 as SGHAT and CDR2 as FQNNGV. The CDR3 DNA reads as TGTGCCAGCAGCCTACTAGGCCCGAGCTCCTACAATGAGCAGTTCTTC. Translated, it gives CASSLLGPSSYNEQFF.

The chain recombines TRBV28 with TRBJ2-2; TRBD1 matches at 7 bases. Germline lookup yields CDR1 MDHEN and CDR2 SYDVKM. Trimming removed 0 bases from V and 6 bases from J; junction bases left unmatched: 4. The CDR3 loop spans 15 amino acids. The CDR3 sequence: CASSLWQGVPGELFF. CDR3 sequence (DNA): TGTGCCAGCAGTTTATGGCAGGGGGTCCCCGGGGAGCTGTTTTTT.

The chain combines TRBV7-2 with TRBJ2-5; 14 nucleotides align to TRBD2. The CDR3 is made up of 16 amino acids. In germline, CDR1 is SGHTA, CDR2 FQGNSA. V lost 7 bases to trimming and J lost 4 bases; unmatched junction nucleotides: 8. The CDR3 region has the DNA TGTGCCAGCACCCCGAGACTAGCGGGAGGGAGAGAGACCCAGTACTTC. It encodes CASTPRLAGGRETQYF.

This sequence joins TRBV6-1 and TRBJ2-7; no definite D call. The CDR3 is made up of 13 amino acids. Trimming left V 1 base short and J 12 bases short, with 16 bases between. The germline CDR1 and CDR2 sequences are MNHNS and SASEGT. The CDR3 DNA sequence: TGTGCCAGCAGTGAAGATGCCGTTAAGGAAACGTACTTC. Protein: CASSEDAVKETYF.

This chain connects TRBV28 to TRBJ2-7; 8 bases fit TRBD1. The CDR3 has 17 residues. V lost 2 bases to trimming and J lost 7 bases; unmatched junction nucleotides: 16. The germline V gene has CDR1 MDHEN and CDR2 SYDVKM. The CDR3 sequence is CASSLRSSGTGSREQYF. CDR3 sequence (DNA): TGTGCCAGCAGTTTAAGGAGTTCCGGGACAGGCTCACGGGAGCAGTACTTC.

The chain carries TRBV27 and TRBJ1-5; D remains unclear. The length of the CDR3 is 12 residues. Trimming left V 4 bases short and J 6 bases short, with 7 bases between. Germline V lookup: CDR1 MNHEY, CDR2 SMNVEV (reference sequence). Here the CDR3 reads CASSYSGQPQHF. The CDR3 region has the DNA TGTGCCAGCAGTTATAGTGGTCAGCCCCAGCATTTT.

This sequence joins TRBV6-6 and TRBJ2-4; possible D gene TRBD2, 5 bases. The ends were cut back, 5 bases at V and 3 bases at J, with 17 bases in the middle. Germline assignment: CDR1 MNHNY and CDR2 SVGAGI (reference sequence). This CDR3 has 16 amino acids. The CDR3 DNA reads as TGTGCCAGCAGTCGAGCTAGCCGGGCGAACAAAAACATTCAGTACTTC. It translates to CASSRASRANKNIQYF.